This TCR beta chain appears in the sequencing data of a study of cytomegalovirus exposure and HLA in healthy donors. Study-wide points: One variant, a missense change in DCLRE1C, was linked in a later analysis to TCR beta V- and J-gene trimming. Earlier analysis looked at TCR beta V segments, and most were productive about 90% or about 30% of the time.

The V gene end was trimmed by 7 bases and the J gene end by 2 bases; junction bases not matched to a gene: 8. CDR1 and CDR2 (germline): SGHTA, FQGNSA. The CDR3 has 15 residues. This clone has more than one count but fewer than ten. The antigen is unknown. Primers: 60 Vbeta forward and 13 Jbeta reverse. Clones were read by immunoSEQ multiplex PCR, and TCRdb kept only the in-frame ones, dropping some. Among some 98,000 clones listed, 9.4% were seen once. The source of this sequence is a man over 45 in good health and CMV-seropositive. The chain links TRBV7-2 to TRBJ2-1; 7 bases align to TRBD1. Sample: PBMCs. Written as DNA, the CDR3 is TGTGCCAGCACCCGGACAAGGGGGCCCTACAATGAGCAGTTCTTC. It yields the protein CASTRTRGPYNEQFF. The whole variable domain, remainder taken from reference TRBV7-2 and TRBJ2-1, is GAGVSQSPSNKVTEKGKDVELRCDPISGHTALYWYRQSLGQGLEFLIYFQGNSAPDKSGLPSDRFSAERTGGSVSTLTIQRTQQEDSAVYLCASTRTRGPYNEQFFGPGTRLTVL.